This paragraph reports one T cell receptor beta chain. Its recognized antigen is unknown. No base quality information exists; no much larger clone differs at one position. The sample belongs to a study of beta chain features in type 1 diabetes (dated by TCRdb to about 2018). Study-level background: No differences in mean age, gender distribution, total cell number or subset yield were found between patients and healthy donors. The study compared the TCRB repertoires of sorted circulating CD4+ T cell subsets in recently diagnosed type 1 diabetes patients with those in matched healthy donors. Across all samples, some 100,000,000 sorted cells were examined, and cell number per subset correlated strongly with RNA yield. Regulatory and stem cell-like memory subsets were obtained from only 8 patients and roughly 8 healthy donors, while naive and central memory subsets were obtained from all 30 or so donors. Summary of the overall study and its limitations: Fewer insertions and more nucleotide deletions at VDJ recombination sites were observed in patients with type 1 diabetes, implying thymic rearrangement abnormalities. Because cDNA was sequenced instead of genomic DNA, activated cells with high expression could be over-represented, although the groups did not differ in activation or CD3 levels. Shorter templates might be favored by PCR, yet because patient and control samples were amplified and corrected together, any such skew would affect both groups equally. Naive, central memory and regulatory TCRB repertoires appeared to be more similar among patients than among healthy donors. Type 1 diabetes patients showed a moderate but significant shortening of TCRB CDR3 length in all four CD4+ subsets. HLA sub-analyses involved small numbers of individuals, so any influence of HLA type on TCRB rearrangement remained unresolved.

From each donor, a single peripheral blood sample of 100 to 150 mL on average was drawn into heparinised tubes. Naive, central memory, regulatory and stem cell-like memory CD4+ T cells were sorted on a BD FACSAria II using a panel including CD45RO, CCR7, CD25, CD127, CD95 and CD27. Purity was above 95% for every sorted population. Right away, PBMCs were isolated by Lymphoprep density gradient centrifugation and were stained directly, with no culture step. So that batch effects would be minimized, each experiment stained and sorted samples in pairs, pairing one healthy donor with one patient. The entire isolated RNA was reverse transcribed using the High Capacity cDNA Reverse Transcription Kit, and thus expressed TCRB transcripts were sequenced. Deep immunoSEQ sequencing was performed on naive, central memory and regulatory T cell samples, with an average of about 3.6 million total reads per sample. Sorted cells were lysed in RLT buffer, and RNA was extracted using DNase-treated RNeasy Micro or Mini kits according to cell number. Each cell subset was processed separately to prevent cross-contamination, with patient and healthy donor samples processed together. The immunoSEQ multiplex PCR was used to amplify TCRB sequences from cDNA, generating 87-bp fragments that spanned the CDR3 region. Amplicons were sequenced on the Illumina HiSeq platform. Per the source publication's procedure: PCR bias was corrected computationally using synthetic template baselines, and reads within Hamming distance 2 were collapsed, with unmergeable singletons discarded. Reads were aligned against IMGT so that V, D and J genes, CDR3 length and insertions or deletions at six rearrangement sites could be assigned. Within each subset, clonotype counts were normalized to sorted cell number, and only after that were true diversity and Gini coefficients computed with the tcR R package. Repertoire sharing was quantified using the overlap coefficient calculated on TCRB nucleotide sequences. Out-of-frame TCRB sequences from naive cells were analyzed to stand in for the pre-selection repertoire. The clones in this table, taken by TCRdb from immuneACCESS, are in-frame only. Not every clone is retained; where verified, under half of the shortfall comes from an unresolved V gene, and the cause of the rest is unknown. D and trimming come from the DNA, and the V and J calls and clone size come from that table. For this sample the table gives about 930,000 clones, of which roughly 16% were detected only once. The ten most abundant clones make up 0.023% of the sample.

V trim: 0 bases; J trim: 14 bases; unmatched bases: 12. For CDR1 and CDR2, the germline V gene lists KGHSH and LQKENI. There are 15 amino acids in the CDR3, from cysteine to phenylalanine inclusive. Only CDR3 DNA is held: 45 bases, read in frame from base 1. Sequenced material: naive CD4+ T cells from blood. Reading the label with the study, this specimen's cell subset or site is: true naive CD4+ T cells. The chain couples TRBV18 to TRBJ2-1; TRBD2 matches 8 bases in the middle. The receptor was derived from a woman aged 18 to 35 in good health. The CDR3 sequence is CASSPPPGLEGWKFF. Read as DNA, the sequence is TGTGCCAGCTCACCACCCCCGGGACTAGAAGGTTGGAAGTTCTTC. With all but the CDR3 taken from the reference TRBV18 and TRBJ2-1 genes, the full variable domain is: NAGVMQNPRHLVRRRGQEARLRCSPMKGHSHVYWYRQLPEEGLKFMVYLQKENIIDESGMPKERFSAEFPKEGPSILRIQQVVRGDSAAYFCASSPPPGLEGWKFFGPGTRLTVL.